The clone carrying this T cell receptor (beta chain) was observed at least ten times. Its antigen is undetermined. Per the germline V gene, CDR1 is SNHLY and CDR2 is FYNNEI. CDR3 size: 12 residues. Deletions cut 6 bases from V and 5 bases from J, with 10 bases between. The source of the sample is a study of T cells in Graves' hyperthyroidism and ophthalmopathy. Amplified regions were TCR beta CDR3 sequences from RNA transcripts. Carried out on the TCR CDR3, a first-round RT-PCR used the HTBI primer set. TCRdb redid the calling of the multiplex PCR reads with MiXCR, one entry per CDR3 protein. Found here are some 500,000 distinct CDR3 sequences, around 15% of them singletons; the top ten hold less than 20%. Study results and limitations: Among clonotypes expanded in thyroid above 0.001, most were also found in blood.

Patients between 18 and 65 years old had hyperthyroidism, newly diagnosed and lasting under 2 months. The receptor was derived from a woman younger than 35 with Graves' hyperthyroidism. This rearrangement joins TRBV2 to TRBJ1-1; D not resolved. The specimen sequenced was blood. CDR3 sequence (DNA): TGTGCCAGCAGGGACGACGGGACTGAAGCTTTCTTT. Translating it yields CASRDDGTEAFF.